One sample yielded the 30 T cell receptor beta chains listed below, sequenced in a study of shared clonotypes between healthy human individuals. Here immunoSEQ multiplex PCR was the method, and the copy in TCRdb shows in-frame clones only, minus some. The data contain about 2 million clones, about 95% of them seen just once; the ten biggest clones take up around 1.2%. Naive CD8 cells lacked CD45RO, underwent positive selection for CCR7 and left out terminally differentiated effector memory CD45RA+ cells. Sequencing used naive CD8+ T cells sorted from blood. These receptors originate from a man aged 18 to 29 in good health.

The chain joins TRBV7-2 to TRBJ1-2, with D perhaps matching TRBD1 (5 bases). Germline V lookup: CDR1 SGHTA, CDR2 FQGNSA. This CDR3 is 12 amino acids long. V dropped 3 bases and J dropped 7 bases, with 9 bases sitting between them. Written as DNA, the CDR3 is TGTGCCAGCAGCTTTTGGGGCTCTGGCTACACCTTC. Protein product: CASSFWGSGYTF. Together with reference TRBV7-2 and TRBJ1-2, the CDR3 gives the full variable domain: GAGVSQSPSNKVTEKGKDVELRCDPISGHTALYWYRQSLGQGLEFLIYFQGNSAPDKSGLPSDRFSAERTGGSVSTLTIQRTQQEDSAVYLCASSFWGSGYTFGSGTRLTVV.

This chain joins TRBV4-1 and TRBJ1-1, with D uncertain. The CDR3 has 15 residues. V lost 1 base and J 1 base, leaving 10 bases between the germline ends. Germline V gene data show CDR1 as MGHRA and CDR2 as YSYEKL. The CDR3 loop reads CASSQGRNGNTEAFF. The CDR3 DNA sequence: TGCGCCAGCAGCCAAGGGAGGAACGGGAACACTGAAGCTTTCTTT.

Comment on this clone: The same CDR3 also results from other DNA sequences found in this sample. The chain recombines TRBV28 with TRBJ1-5, with D maybe TRBD1 (5 bases). This CDR3 comprises 14 residues. The germline V gene has CDR1 MDHEN and CDR2 SYDVKM. V dropped 5 bases and J dropped 0 bases, with 8 bases sitting between them. The CDR3, as DNA: TGTGCCAGCAGTCTCAGGGTTAGCAATCAGCCCCAGCATTTT. It codes for CASSLRVSNQPQHF. Complete variable domain (other parts from reference TRBV28 and TRBJ1-5): DVKVTQSSRYLVKRTGEKVFLECVQDMDHENMFWYRQDPGLGLRLIYFSYDVKMKEKGDIPEGYSVSREKKERFSLILESASTNQTSMYLCASSLRVSNQPQHFGDGTRLSIL.

The chain employs TRBV6-5 and TRBJ2-5, with D possibly matching TRBD2 (7 bases). Trimming shortened V by 4 bases and J by 5 bases, and 17 bases separated the two germline ends. Germline CDR1 is MNHEY and CDR2 is SVGAGI. The CDR3 is 15 residues long. This chain's CDR3 is CASSLRLGGRETQYF. CDR3 bases: TGTGCCAGCAGTTTACGCCTCGGGGGGCGGGAGACCCAGTACTTC.

The chain carries TRBV7-9 and TRBJ2-7; D unclear. The length of the CDR3 is 12 residues. Germline CDR1 reads SEHNR; CDR2 reads FQNEAQ (reference sequence). V lost 6 bases to trimming and J lost 7 bases, with 13 bases between them. The CDR3 reads CASSTVWVEQYF. The CDR3 coding sequence is TGTGCCAGCAGTACAGTTTGGGTGGAGCAGTACTTC.

The V and J genes are TRBV7-9 and TRBJ2-1; the match to TRBD2 covers 9 bases. The CDR3 has 15 residues. CDR1 and CDR2 from the germline V gene are SEHNR and FQNEAQ (reference sequence). Unmatched junction bases numbered 4, after V lost 2 bases and J lost 5 bases. As DNA, the CDR3 is TGTGCCAGCAGCTTATCCGGCGGGAGGGACAATGAGCAGTTCTTC. Translated: CASSLSGGRDNEQFF.

This clone was recorded only once. The CDR3 DNA reads TGTGCCAGCAGAACGGGGGACATCCTAAAAGGGGAGACCCAGTACTTC. Its translation is CASRTGDILKGETQYF. J is TRBJ2-5 and V is TRBV28, with D perhaps given as TRBD1 or TRBD2 (6 bases each). The ends were cut back, 6 bases at V and 5 bases at J, with 22 bases in the middle. Germline CDR1 is MDHEN and CDR2 is SYDVKM. The CDR3 loop spans 16 amino acids.

Notes on this clone: The same CDR3 arises from other DNA sequences in this sample as well. V usage is TRBV27 and J usage is TRBJ2-7, with 10 bases aligning to TRBD2. The CDR3 covers 14 residues. The germline V gene has CDR1 MNHEY and CDR2 SMNVEV (reference sequence). J lost 2 bases, V lost 6 bases, and 4 bases had no gene match. The CDR3 sequence is CASRRAGGTYEQYF. The CDR3 coding sequence is TGTGCCAGCAGGCGAGCGGGGGGGACCTACGAGCAGTACTTC.

The chain's CDR3 is CSVYNMNTEAFF. CDR3 DNA sequence: TGCAGCGTATATAACATGAACACTGAAGCTTTCTTT. The chain couples TRBV29-1 to TRBJ1-1, with no clear D. Germline CDR1 SQVTM, CDR2 ANQGSEA. The CDR3 consists of 12 residues. Trimming took off 6 bases at V and 0 bases at J, with 8 bases between the two ends.

In this sample, this clone turned up a few times. This chain uses TRBV30 with TRBJ1-6; D is possibly TRBD1 (5 bases). V was cut by 2 bases and J by 8 bases, with 13 bases left in between. CDR3 length equals 14 residues. Germline V gene data show CDR1 as GTSNPN and CDR2 as SVGIG (reference sequence). The CDR3 DNA reads TGTGCCTGGAGTCAGGGCGTAGGTGATTCACCCCTCCACTTT. As protein: CAWSQGVGDSPLHF.

The chain employs TRBV5-6 and TRBJ2-5; 7 nucleotides agree with TRBD1. Germline V CDR1 and CDR2: SGHDT, YYEEEE. The CDR3 has 17 amino acids. V lost 1 base, J lost 4 bases, and 13 bases stayed unmatched. The CDR3 sequence: CASSLYRTGADGETQYF. In nucleotides, the CDR3 is TGTGCCAGCAGCTTGTATAGGACAGGAGCGGATGGAGAGACCCAGTACTTC.

In DNA, the CDR3 is TGTGCCAGCAGTAATGCTGAGGGGAACACTGAAGCTTTCTTT. Translating it yields CASSNAEGNTEAFF. This sequence joins TRBV2 and TRBJ1-1; no firm D call. Germline lookup yields CDR1 SNHLY and CDR2 FYNNEI. V was trimmed by 5 bases and J by 1 base, leaving 11 bases between them. The CDR3 length is 14 residues.

V and J are TRBV30 and TRBJ2-3; D perhaps matches TRBD2 (6 bases). The CDR3 is made up of 15 amino acids. The germline V gene encodes CDR1 GTSNPN and CDR2 SVGIG (reference sequence). The V gene lost 2 bases and the J gene lost 2 bases, with 14 bases spanning the gap. CDR3 sequence reads: CAWSLGGLVTDTQYF. The DNA for the CDR3 is TGTGCCTGGAGTCTCGGAGGGCTGGTCACAGATACGCAGTATTTT.

The gene calls are TRBV7-6 and TRBJ2-3; TRBD1 agrees at 11 bases. Germline loops: CDR1 SGHVS, CDR2 FNYEAQ. V lost 5 bases, J lost 1 base, and 14 bases stayed unmatched. The CDR3 totals 19 residues. CDR3 bases: TGTGCCAGCAGCCCCGGACAGGGGGCGCTGGTCTGGGGCACAGATACGCAGTATTTT. It is translated as CASSPGQGALVWGTDTQYF.

The chain couples TRBV7-6 to TRBJ1-2; 7 bases are a match to TRBD1. Germline CDR1 SGHVS, CDR2 FNYEAQ. The ends lost 1 base at V and 6 bases at J; junction bases unmatched: 11. This CDR3 region has 16 residues. For the CDR3, the DNA is TGTGCCAGCAGCTTAGTCGAGGGGGCGTCGATTGATGGCTACACCTTC. It specifies CASSLVEGASIDGYTF.

The rearrangement joins TRBV11-2 to TRBJ2-1; 8 bases are a match to TRBD2. Germline trimming cut 8 bases from V and 4 bases from J; bases unmatched to any gene: 4. The CDR3 length is 13 residues. Germline lookup yields CDR1 SGHAT and CDR2 FQNNGV. The CDR3 region is CASGGGRYNEQFF. The CDR3 DNA reads TGTGCCAGCGGGGGCGGGAGGTACAATGAGCAGTTCTTC.

Notes on this clone: The identical CDR3 is also encoded by other nucleotide sequences in the sample. The chain recombines TRBV5-6 with TRBJ2-1, with D unresolved. V was trimmed by 0 bases and J by 0 bases, leaving 4 bases between them. Germline V gene lookup returns CDR1 SGHDT and CDR2 YYEEEE. The CDR3 covers 14 residues. The CDR3, as DNA: TGTGCCAGCAGCTTGGCGGGCTCCTACAATGAGCAGTTCTTC. Translation gives CASSLAGSYNEQFF.

The V and J genes are TRBV7-9 and TRBJ1-1; D is possibly TRBD1 (6 bases). Germline lookup yields CDR1 SEHNR and CDR2 FQNEAQ (reference sequence). V lost 4 bases to trimming and J lost 3 bases, with 9 bases between them. The CDR3 totals 13 residues. The CDR3 DNA reads TGTGCCAGCAGCTCCCAGGGGCACACTGAAGCTTTCTTT. This codes for CASSSQGHTEAFF.

As regards this clone: A much larger clone is a single base away; this may be a read error. The genes are TRBV5-6 and TRBJ1-2; 7 nucleotides align to TRBD1. The CDR3 loop spans 12 amino acids. Germline CDR1 SGHDT, CDR2 YYEEEE. Unmatched junction bases numbered 2, after V lost 4 bases and J lost 5 bases. The CDR3 sequence is CASSPDRYGYTF. The CDR3 nucleotides are TGTGCCAGCAGCCCGGACAGGTATGGCTACACCTTC.

The CDR3 sequence: CASSYGTGGAEAFF. For the CDR3, the DNA is TGTGCCAGCAGCTACGGGACAGGCGGGGCTGAAGCTTTCTTT. This chain joins TRBV7-2 and TRBJ1-1; 8 bases align to TRBD1. V shed 4 bases and J 6 bases; nucleotides not matched to a gene: 7. CDR3 length equals 14 residues. Per germline, CDR1 SGHTA and CDR2 FQGNSA.

In its sample, this clone was seen once. J is TRBJ1-1 and V is TRBV5-1, with D perhaps TRBD1 (6 bases). The germline V and J ends were trimmed by 2 bases and 6 bases, with 17 bases remaining between them. Germline V gene sequence: CDR1 SGHRS, CDR2 YFSETQ. The CDR3 is 15 amino acids. CDR3 in amino acids: CASSFTGLLGPEAFF. The DNA for the CDR3 is TGCGCCAGCAGCTTCACAGGGCTTTTGGGCCCTGAAGCTTTCTTT.

The J gene is TRBJ2-2, the V gene TRBV6-6; D uncertain. Germline V lookup: CDR1 MNHNY, CDR2 SVGAGI (reference sequence). Trimming stripped 0 bases from V and 7 bases from J, with 9 bases between. The CDR3 spans 14 residues. CDR3 residues: CASSYSMGLGELFF. The CDR3 DNA is TGTGCCAGCAGTTACTCGATGGGTCTCGGGGAGCTGTTTTTT.

V is TRBV7-8 and J is TRBJ2-5; 12 nucleotides match TRBD2. Germline V gene lookup returns CDR1 SGHVS and CDR2 FQNEAQ. V shed 5 bases, J shed 5 bases, and the junction held 6 bases outside the gene matches. The CDR3 sequence is 15 residues long. CDR3 in amino acids: CASSRTSGDTETQYF. The CDR3 region has the DNA TGTGCCAGCAGCCGGACTAGCGGGGATACGGAGACCCAGTACTTC.

V gene TRBV30 combines with J gene TRBJ1-2; D gene unclear. This CDR3 is 11 amino acids long. Germline V lookup: CDR1 GTSNPN, CDR2 SVGIG (reference sequence). Between the trimmed V and J ends, which lost 5 bases and 4 bases, there was a span of 8 bases. The CDR3 bases are TGTGCCTGGGGACCCTTCTATGGCTACACCTTC. Its translation: CAWGPFYGYTF. The full variable domain, completed using reference TRBV30 and TRBJ1-2, is SQTIHQWPATLVQPVGSPLSLECTVEGTSNPNLYWYRQAAGRGLQLLFYSVGIGQISSEVPQNLSASRPQDRQFILSSKKLLLSDSGFYLCAWGPFYGYTFGSGTRLTVV.

This clone showed up just a few times. This chain connects TRBV5-1 to TRBJ2-7; 8 nucleotides match TRBD1. V trimming: 3 bases; J trimming: 5 bases; junction bases outside the gene matches: 1. In germline, CDR1 is SGHRS, CDR2 YFSETQ. The CDR3 covers 12 residues. The CDR3 DNA is TGCGCCAGCAGCTGGACAGGGAACGAGCAGTACTTC. It translates to CASSWTGNEQYF.

This clone appeared a single time. Other DNA variants within this sample encode the same CDR3. This rearrangement joins TRBV10-3 to TRBJ2-3; D unclear. Between the trimmed V and J ends, which lost 9 bases and 0 bases, there was a span of 4 bases. CDR1 is ENHRY, CDR2 SYGVKD, per germline. The CDR3 extends over 11 amino acids. The CDR3 here is CAIGSTDTQYF. In nucleotides, the CDR3 is TGTGCCATTGGGAGCACAGATACGCAGTATTTT.

For this clone: Other DNA sequences within the sample encode an identical CDR3. The V call is TRBV5-6, the J call TRBJ1-2, with 9 bases matching TRBD1. Germline trimming cut 4 bases from V and 3 bases from J; bases unmatched to any gene: 4. The CDR3 totals 14 residues. The germline V gene has CDR1 SGHDT and CDR2 YYEEEE. CDR3 sequence: CASSPGQGHYGYTF. The DNA for the CDR3 is TGTGCCAGCAGCCCTGGACAGGGGCACTATGGCTACACCTTC.

The rearrangement links TRBV6-5 to TRBJ2-1, with a weak D call TRBD2 (5 bases). Germline CDR1 MNHEY, CDR2 SVGAGI. This CDR3 comprises 15 residues. V lost 2 bases and J 7 bases, leaving 15 bases between the germline ends. Here the CDR3 reads CASSYNSLRGNEQFF. CDR3 nucleotide sequence: TGTGCCAGCAGTTACAACAGCCTCCGGGGAAATGAGCAGTTCTTC.

This chain connects TRBV7-9 to TRBJ2-1, with 9 bases lining up with TRBD1. Trimming removed 4 bases from V and 7 bases from J; junction bases left unmatched: 8. This CDR3 region has 15 residues. In germline, CDR1 is SEHNR, CDR2 FQNEAQ (reference sequence). The DNA for the CDR3 is TGTGCCAGCAGCTACCGGGACAGGGTTGTGAATGAGCAGTTCTTC. This sequence encodes CASSYRDRVVNEQFF. Variable domain in full (rest from reference TRBV7-9 and TRBJ2-1): DTGVSQNPRHKITKRGQNVTFRCDPISEHNRLYWYRQTLGQGPEFLTYFQNEAQLEKSRLLSDRFSAERPKGSFSTLEIQRTEQGDSAMYLCASSYRDRVVNEQFFGPGTRLTVL.

The V gene is TRBV6-6, the J gene TRBJ1-1, with D maybe TRBD1 (6 bases). V shed 4 bases and J shed 3 bases, with 12 bases lying between them. The CDR3 sequence is 14 residues long. Germline V gene lookup returns CDR1 MNHNY and CDR2 SVGAGI (reference sequence). CDR3 in DNA: TGTGCCAGCAGTTTCCCCGAGGGGGACACTGAAGCTTTCTTT. Translating it yields CASSFPEGDTEAFF.